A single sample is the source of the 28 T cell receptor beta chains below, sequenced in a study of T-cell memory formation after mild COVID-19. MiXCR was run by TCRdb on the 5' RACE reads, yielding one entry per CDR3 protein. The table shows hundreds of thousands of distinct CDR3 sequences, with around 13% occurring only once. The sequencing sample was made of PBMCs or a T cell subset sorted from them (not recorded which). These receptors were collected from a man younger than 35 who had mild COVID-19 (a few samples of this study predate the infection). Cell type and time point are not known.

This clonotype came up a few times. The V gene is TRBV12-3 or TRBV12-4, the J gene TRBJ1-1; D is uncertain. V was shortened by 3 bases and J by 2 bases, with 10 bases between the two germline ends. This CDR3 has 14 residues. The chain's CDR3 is CASSLSATNTEAFF. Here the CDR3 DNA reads TGTGCCAGCAGTTTGTCTGCGACTAACACTGAAGCTTTCTTT.

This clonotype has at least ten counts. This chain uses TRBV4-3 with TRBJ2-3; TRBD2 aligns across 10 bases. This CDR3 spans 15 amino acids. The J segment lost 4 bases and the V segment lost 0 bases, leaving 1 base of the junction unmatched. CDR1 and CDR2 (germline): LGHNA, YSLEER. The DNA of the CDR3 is TGCGCCAGCAGCCAAGATACTAGCGGGGCAGATACGCAGTATTTT. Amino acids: CASSQDTSGADTQYF.

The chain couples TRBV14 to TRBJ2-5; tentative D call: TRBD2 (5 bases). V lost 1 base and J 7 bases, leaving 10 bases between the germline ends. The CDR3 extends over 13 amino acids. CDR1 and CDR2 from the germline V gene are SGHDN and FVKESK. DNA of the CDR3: TGTGCCAGCAGCCAAGTCCCCAGCGGGACCCAGTACTTC. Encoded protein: CASSQVPSGTQYF. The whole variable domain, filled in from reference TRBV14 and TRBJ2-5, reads EAGVTQFPSHSVIEKGQTVTLRCDPISGHDNLYWYRRVMGKEIKFLLHFVKESKQDESGMPNNRFLAERTGGTYSTLKVQPAELEDSGVYFCASSQVPSGTQYFGPGTRLLVL.

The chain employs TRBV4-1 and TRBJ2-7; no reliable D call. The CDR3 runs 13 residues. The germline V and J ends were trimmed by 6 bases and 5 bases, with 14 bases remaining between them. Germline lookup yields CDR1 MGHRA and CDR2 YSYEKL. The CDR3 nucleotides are TGCGCCAGCAGTCCTGCACTTAGTAACGAGCAGTACTTC. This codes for CASSPALSNEQYF.

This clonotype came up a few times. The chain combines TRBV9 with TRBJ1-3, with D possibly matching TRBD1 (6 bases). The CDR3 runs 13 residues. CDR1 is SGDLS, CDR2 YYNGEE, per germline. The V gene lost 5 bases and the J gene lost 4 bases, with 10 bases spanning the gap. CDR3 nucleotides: TGTGCCAGCAGATCAGGGGTAGGAAACACCATATATTTT. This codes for CASRSGVGNTIYF.

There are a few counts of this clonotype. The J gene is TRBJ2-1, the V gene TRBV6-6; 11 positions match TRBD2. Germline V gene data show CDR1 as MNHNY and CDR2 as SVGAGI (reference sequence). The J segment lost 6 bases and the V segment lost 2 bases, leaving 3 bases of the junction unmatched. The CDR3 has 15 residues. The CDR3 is CASSYSSGGVNEQFF. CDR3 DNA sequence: TGTGCCAGCAGTTACAGTAGCGGGGGGGTCAATGAGCAGTTCTTC.

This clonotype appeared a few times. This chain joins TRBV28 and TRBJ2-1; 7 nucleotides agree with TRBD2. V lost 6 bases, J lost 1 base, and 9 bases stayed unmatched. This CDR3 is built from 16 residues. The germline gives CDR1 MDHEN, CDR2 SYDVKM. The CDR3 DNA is TGTGCCAGCAGCTCGCCGGGAGGAGGATCCTACAATGAGCAGTTCTTC. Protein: CASSSPGGGSYNEQFF.

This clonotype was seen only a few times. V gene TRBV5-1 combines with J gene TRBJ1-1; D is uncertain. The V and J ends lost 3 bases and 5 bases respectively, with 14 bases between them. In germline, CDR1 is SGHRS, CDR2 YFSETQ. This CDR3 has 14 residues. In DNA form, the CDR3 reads TGCGCCAGCAGCTGGCTCCAAAGTGATACTGAAGCTTTCTTT. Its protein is CASSWLQSDTEAFF.

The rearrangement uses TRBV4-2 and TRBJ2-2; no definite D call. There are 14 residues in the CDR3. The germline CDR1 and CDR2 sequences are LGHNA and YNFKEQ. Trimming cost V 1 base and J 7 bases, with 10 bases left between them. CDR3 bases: TGTGCCAGCAGCCAAGGTTCAATGAGCGGGGAGCTGTTTTTT. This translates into CASSQGSMSGELFF.

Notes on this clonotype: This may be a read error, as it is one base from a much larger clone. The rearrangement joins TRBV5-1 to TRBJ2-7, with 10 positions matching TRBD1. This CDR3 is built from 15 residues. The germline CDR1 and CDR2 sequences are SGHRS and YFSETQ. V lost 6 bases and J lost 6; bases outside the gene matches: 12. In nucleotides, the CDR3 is TGCGCCAGCATCCCCGGACAGGGGGACTCCGGCGAGCAGTACTTC. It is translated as CASIPGQGDSGEQYF. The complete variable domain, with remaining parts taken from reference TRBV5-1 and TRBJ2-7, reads KAGVTQTPRYLIKTRGQQVTLSCSPISGHRSVSWYQQTPGQGLQFLFEYFSETQRNKGNFPGRFSGRQFSNSRSEMNVSTLELGDSALYLCASIPGQGDSGEQYFGPGTRLTVT.

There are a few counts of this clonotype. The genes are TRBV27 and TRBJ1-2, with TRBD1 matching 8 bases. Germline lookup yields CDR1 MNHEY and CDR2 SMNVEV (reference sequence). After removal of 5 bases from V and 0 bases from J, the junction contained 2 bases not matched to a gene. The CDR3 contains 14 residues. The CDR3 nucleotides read TGTGCCAGCAGTCAGACAGGGGCTAACTATGGCTACACCTTC. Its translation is CASSQTGANYGYTF.

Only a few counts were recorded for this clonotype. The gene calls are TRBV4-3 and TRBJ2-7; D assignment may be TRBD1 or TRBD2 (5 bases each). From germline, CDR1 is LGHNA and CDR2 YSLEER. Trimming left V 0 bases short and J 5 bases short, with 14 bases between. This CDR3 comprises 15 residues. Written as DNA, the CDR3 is TGCGCCAGCAGCCAAGATGTCCCAGGGAGAAACGAGCAGTACTTC. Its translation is CASSQDVPGRNEQYF.

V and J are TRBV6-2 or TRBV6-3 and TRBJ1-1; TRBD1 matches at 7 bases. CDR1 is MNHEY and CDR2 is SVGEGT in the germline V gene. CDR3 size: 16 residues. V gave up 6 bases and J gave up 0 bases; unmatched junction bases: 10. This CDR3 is CASRSMGRGLNTEAFF. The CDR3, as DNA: TGTGCCAGCAGATCGATGGGGAGGGGGCTGAACACTGAAGCTTTCTTT.

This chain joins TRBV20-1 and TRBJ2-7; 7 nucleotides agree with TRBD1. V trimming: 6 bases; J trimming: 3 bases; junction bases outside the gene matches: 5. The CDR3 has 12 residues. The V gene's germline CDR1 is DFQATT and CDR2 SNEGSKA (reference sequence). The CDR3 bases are TGCAGTGCCGTTCACAGGGGCTACGAGCAGTACTTC. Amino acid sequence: CSAVHRGYEQYF.

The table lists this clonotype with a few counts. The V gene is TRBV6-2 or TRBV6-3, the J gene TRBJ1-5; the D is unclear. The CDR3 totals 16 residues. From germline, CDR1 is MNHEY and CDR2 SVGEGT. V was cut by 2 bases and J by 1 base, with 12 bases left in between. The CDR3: CASSYPRLSSNQPQHF. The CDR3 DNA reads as TGTGCCAGCAGTTACCCTCGGTTGTCCAGCAATCAGCCCCAGCATTTT.

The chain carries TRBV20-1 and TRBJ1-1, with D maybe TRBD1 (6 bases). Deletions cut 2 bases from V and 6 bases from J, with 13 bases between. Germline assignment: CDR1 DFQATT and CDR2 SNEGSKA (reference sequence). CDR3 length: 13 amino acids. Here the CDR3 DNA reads TGCAGTGCTAGACCACAGGGAGAGGCTGAAGCTTTCTTT. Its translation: CSARPQGEAEAFF.

The CDR3 protein is CASSSPPRRHEQFF. CDR3 DNA: TGTGCCAGCAGCTCTCCCCCGCGCCGGCATGAGCAGTTCTTC. This chain connects TRBV7-2 to TRBJ2-1; D is ambiguous. The CDR3 runs 14 residues. V shed 4 bases and J shed 8 bases, with 15 bases lying between them. The germline V gene has CDR1 SGHTA and CDR2 FQGNSA.

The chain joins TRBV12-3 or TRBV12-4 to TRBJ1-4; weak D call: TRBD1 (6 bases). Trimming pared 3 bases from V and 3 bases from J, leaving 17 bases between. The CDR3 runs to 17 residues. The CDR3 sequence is CASSFLSVWTANEKLFF. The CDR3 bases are TGTGCCAGCAGTTTTCTTTCTGTCTGGACAGCTAATGAAAAACTGTTTTTT.

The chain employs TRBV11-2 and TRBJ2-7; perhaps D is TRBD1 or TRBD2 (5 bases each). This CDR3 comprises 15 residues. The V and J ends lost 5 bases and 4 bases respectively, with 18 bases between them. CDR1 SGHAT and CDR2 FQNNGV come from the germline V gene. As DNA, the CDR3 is TGTGCCAGCAGCCTGGACATCATGAGGGGATACGAGCAGTACGTC. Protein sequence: CASSLDIMRGYEQYV.

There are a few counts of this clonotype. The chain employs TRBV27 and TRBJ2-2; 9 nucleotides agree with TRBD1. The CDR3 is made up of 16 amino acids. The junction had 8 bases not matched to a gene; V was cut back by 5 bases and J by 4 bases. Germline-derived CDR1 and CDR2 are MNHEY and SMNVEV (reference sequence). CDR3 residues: CASSRRDRAFTGELFF. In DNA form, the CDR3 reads TGTGCCAGCAGTCGAAGGGACAGGGCTTTCACCGGGGAGCTGTTTTTT.

This CDR3 is CASEVVSSYNEQFF. As DNA, the CDR3 is TGTGCCAGCGAGGTGGTGTCCTCCTACAATGAGCAGTTCTTC. The chain employs TRBV2 and TRBJ2-1, with D uncertain. V lost 8 bases, J lost 0 bases, and 11 bases lay in between. The CDR3 is 14 residues long. CDR1 is SNHLY and CDR2 is FYNNEI in the germline V gene. The whole variable domain, remainder taken from reference TRBV2 and TRBJ2-1, is EPEVTQTPSHQVTQMGQEVILRCVPISNHLYFYWYRQILGQKVEFLVSFYNNEISEKSEIFDDQFSVERPDGSNFTLKIRSTKLEDSAMYFCASEVVSSYNEQFFGPGTRLTVL.

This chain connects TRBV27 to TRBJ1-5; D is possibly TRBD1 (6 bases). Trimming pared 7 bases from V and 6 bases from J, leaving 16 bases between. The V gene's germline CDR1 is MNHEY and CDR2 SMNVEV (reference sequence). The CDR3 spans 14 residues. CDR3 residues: CASNPIGGSQPQHF. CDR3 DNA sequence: TGTGCCAGCAATCCGATAGGGGGTAGTCAGCCCCAGCATTTT.

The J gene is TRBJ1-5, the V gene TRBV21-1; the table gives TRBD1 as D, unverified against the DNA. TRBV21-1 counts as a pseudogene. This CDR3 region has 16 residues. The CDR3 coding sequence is TGTGCCAGCAGCAAAGTAGGGCGGTATAGCAATCAGCCCCAGCATTTT. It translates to CASSKVGRYSNQPQHF.

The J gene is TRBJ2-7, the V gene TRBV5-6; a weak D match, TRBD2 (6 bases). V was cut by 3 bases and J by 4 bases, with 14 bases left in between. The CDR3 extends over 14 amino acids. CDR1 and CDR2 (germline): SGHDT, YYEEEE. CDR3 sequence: CASSSLGSGYEQYV. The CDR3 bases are TGTGCCAGCAGCTCCCTGGGTAGCGGATACGAGCAGTACGTC.

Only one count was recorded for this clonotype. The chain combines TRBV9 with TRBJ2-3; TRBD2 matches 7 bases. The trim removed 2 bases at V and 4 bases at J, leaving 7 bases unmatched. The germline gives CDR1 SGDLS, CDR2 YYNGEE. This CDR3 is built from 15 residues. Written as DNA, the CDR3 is TGTGCCAGCAGCGTTAGCGGGTCCCCCCCAGATACGCAGTATTTT. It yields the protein CASSVSGSPPDTQYF.

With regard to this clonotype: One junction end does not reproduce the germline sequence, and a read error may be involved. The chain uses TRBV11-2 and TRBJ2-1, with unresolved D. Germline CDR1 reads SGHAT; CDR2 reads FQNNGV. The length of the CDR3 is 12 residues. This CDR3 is CASSLDRPEQFF. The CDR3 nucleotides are TGTGCCAGCAGCCTAGACCGTCCTGAGCAGTTCTTC. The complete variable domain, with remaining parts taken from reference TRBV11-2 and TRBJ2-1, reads EAGVAQSPRYKIIEKRQSVAFWCNPISGHATLYWYQQILGQGPKLLIQFQNNGVVDDSQLPKDRFSAERLKGVDSTLKIQPAKLEDSAVYLCASSLDRPEQFFGPGTRLTVL.

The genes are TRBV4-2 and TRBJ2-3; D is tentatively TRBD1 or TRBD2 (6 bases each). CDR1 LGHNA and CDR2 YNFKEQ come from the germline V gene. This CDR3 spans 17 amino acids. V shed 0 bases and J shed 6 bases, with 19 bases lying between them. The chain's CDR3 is CASSQESAGGAPDTQYF. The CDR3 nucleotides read TGTGCCAGCAGCCAAGAATCGGCCGGGGGCGCGCCGGATACGCAGTATTTT.

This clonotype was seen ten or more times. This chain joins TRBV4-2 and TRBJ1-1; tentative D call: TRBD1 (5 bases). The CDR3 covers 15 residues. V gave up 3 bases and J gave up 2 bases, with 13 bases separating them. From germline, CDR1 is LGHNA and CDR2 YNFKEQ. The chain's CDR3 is CASSHGGVSNTEAFF. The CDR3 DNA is TGTGCCAGCAGCCATGGAGGGGTTAGTAACACTGAAGCTTTCTTT.